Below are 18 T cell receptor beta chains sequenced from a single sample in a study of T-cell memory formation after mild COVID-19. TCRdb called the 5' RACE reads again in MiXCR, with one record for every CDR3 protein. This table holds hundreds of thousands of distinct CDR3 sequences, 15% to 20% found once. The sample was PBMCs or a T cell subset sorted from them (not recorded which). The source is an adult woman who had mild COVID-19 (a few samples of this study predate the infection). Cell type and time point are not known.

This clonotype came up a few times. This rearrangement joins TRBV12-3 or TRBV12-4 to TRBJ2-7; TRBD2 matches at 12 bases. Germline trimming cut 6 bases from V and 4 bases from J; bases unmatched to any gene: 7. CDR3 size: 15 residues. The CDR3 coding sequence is TGTGCCAGCAGCCCCTCCGGACTAGCGGGGTACGAGCAGTACTTC. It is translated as CASSPSGLAGYEQYF.

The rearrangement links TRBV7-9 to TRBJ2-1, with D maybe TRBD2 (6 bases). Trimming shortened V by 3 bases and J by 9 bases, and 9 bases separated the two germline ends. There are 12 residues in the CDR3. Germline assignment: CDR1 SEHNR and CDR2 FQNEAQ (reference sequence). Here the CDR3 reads CASSFGGIEQFF. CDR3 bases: TGTGCCAGCAGCTTCGGAGGGATTGAGCAGTTCTTC.

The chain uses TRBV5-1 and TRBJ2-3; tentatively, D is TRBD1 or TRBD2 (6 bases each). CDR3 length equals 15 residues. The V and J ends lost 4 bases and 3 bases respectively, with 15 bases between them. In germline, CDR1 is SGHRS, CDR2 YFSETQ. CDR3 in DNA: TGCGCCAGCAGCCGTGACACAGGGAGGACAGATACGCAGTATTTT. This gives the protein CASSRDTGRTDTQYF. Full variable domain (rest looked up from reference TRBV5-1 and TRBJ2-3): KAGVTQTPRYLIKTRGQQVTLSCSPISGHRSVSWYQQTPGQGLQFLFEYFSETQRNKGNFPGRFSGRQFSNSRSEMNVSTLELGDSALYLCASSRDTGRTDTQYFGPGTRLTVL.

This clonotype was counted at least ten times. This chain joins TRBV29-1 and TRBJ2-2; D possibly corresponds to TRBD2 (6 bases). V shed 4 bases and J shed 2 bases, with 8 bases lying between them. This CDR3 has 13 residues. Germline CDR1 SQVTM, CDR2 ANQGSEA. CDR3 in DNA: TGCAGCGTTGCGGGAGCCAACACCGGGGAGCTGTTTTTT. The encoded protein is CSVAGANTGELFF.

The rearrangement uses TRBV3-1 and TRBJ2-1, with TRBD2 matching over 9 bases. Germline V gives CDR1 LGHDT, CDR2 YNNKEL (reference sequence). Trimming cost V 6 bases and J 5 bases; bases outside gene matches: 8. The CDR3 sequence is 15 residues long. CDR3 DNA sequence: TGTGCCAGCAGGGAGTTCGCGGGGGGGAACAATGAGCAGTTCTTC. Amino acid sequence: CASREFAGGNNEQFF.

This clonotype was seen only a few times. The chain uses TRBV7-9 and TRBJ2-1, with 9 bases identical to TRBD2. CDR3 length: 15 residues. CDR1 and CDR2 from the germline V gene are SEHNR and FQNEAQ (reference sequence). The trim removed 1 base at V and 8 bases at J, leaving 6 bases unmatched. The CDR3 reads CASSLGIAGVDEQFF. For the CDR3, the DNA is TGTGCCAGCAGCTTAGGGATAGCGGGAGTAGATGAGCAGTTCTTC.

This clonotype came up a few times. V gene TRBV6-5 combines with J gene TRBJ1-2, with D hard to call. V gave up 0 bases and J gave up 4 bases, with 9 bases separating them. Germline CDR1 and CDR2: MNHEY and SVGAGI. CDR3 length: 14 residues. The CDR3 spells CASSYSNPIYGYTF. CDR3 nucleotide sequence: TGTGCCAGCAGTTACTCGAACCCAATCTATGGCTACACCTTC.

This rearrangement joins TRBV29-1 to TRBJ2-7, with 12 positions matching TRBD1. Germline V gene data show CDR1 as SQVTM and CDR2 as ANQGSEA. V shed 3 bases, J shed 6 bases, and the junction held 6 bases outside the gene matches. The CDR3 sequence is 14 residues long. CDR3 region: CSVDPGQGASEQYF. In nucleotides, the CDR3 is TGCAGCGTTGACCCGGGACAGGGGGCGTCCGAGCAGTACTTC.

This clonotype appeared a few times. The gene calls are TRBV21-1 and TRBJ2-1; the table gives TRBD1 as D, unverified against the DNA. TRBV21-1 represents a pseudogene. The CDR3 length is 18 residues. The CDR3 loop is CASSKAWDRENIDNEQFF. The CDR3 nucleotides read TGTGCCAGCAGCAAAGCGTGGGACAGGGAAAATATTGACAATGAGCAGTTCTTC.

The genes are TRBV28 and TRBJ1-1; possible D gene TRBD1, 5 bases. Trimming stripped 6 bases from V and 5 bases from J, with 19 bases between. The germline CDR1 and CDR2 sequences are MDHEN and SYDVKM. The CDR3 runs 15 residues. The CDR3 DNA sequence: TGTGCCAGCAGCCCGGGCGACCTACGGGGGACTGAAGCTTTCTTT. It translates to CASSPGDLRGTEAFF.

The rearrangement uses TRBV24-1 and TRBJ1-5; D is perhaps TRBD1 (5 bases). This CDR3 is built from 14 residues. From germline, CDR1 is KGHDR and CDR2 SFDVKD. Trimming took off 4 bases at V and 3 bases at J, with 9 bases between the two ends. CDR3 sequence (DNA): TGTGCCACCAGTGAAGGGGCACTCAATCAGCCCCAGCATTTT. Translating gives CATSEGALNQPQHF.

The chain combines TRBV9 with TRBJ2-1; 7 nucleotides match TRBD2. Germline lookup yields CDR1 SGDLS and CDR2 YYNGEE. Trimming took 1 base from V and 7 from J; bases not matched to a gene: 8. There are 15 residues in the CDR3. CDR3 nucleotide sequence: TGTGCCAGCAGCGTATACGTGACTAGCCAAAATGAGCAGTTCTTC. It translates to CASSVYVTSQNEQFF.

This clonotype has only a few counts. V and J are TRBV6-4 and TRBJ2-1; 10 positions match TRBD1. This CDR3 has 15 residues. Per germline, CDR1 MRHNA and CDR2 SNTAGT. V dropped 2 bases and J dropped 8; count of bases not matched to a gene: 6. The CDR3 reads CASSDGGQGRDEQFF. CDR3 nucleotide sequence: TGTGCCAGCAGTGACGGGGGACAGGGGAGGGATGAGCAGTTCTTC.

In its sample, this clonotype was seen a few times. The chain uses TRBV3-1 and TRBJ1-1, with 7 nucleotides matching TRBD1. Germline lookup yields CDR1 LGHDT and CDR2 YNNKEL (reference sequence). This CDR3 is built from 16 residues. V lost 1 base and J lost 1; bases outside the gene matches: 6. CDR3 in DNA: TGTGCCAGCAGCCAAGGGCCAAACAGGGGGAACACTGAAGCTTTCTTT. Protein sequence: CASSQGPNRGNTEAFF.

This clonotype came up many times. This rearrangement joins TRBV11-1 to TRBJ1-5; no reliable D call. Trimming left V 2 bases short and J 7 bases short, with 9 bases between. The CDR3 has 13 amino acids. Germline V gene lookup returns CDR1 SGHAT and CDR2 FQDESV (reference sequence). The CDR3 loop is CASSLQETQPQHF. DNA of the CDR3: TGTGCCAGCAGCTTACAGGAGACCCAGCCCCAGCATTTT.

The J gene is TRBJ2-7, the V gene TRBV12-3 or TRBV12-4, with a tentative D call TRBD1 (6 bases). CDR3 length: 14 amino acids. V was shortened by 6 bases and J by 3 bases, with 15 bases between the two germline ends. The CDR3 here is CASSMTGAFYEQYF. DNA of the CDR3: TGTGCCAGCAGCATGACAGGAGCCTTCTACGAGCAGTACTTC.

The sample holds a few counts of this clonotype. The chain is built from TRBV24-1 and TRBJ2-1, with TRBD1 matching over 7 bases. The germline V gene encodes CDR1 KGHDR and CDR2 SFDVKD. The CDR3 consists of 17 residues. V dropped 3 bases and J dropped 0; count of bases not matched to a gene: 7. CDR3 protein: CATSDDTGVASYNEQFF. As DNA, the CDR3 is TGTGCCACCAGTGATGATACAGGGGTCGCCTCCTACAATGAGCAGTTCTTC.

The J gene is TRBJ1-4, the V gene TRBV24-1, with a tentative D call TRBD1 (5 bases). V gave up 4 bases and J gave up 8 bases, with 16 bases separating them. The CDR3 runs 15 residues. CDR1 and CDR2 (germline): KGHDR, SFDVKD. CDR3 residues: CATSDPGGTEEKLFF. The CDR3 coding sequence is TGTGCCACCAGTGACCCCGGGGGGACTGAAGAAAAACTGTTTTTT.